Listed here are 10 T cell receptor beta chains from one sample, sequenced in a study of shared clonotypes between healthy human individuals. The table came from immunoSEQ multiplex PCR; TCRdb's copy has only in-frame clones and leaves some out. Altogether over 2 million clones are present, around 93% being singletons, with the ten largest covering approximately 0.41%. Input material: naive CD4+ T cells from PBMCs. The sample's subset: CD45RA+ positively selected. These TCRs come from a man between 18 and 29 years old in good health. Some clones in this sample may be carry-over from other donors' samples.

The chain employs TRBV5-1 and TRBJ2-1, with D perhaps matching TRBD2 (7 bases). Trimming left V 4 bases short and J 8 bases short, with 13 bases between. CDR1 is SGHRS and CDR2 is YFSETQ in the germline V gene. The CDR3 is 13 amino acids. The CDR3 sequence is CASSGGAHYEQFF. The CDR3 DNA sequence: TGCGCCAGCAGCGGGGGGGCCCATTATGAGCAGTTCTTC.

The V gene is TRBV28, the J gene TRBJ1-4, with a possible D match to TRBD1 (5 bases). The CDR3 has 15 amino acids. The V end was cut by 7 bases, the J end by 6 bases, with 18 bases between. Germline V lookup: CDR1 MDHEN, CDR2 SYDVKM. CDR3 loop: CASTTGGAQDEKLFF. The CDR3 bases are TGTGCCAGCACTACGGGCGGGGCGCAGGATGAAAAACTGTTTTTT.

The chain recombines TRBV5-1 with TRBJ2-1, with 14 positions matching TRBD2. The germline V gene encodes CDR1 SGHRS and CDR2 YFSETQ. J gave up 8 bases and V 0 bases, and 4 bases lay outside the gene matches. This CDR3 comprises 16 residues. The CDR3 is CASSLEGLAGVHEQFF. In nucleotides, the CDR3 is TGCGCCAGCAGCTTGGAGGGACTAGCGGGAGTCCATGAGCAGTTCTTC.

CDR3 region: CARSRGVPNQPQHF. DNA of the CDR3: TGTGCCAGAAGCCGAGGGGTTCCCAATCAGCCCCAGCATTTT. The chain employs TRBV5-3 and TRBJ1-5, with a weak D call TRBD1 (5 bases). TRBV5-3 counts as an open reading frame of uncertain function. The CDR3 contains 14 residues. Trimming took off 4 bases at V and 3 bases at J, with 11 bases between the two ends.

This chain links TRBV5-1 with TRBJ2-5, with a weak D call TRBD2 (5 bases). CDR1 is SGHRS, CDR2 YFSETQ, per germline. This CDR3 has 13 residues. The V end was cut by 4 bases, the J end by 7 bases, with 14 bases between. This chain's CDR3 is CASSGVLGGTQYF. The CDR3 DNA sequence: TGCGCCAGCAGCGGGGTCTTAGGAGGGACCCAGTACTTC.

The V and J genes are TRBV7-2 and TRBJ1-3, with a possible D match to TRBD1 (6 bases). Looked up from germline, CDR1 is SGHTA and CDR2 is FQGNSA. The CDR3 length is 14 residues. Trimming cost V 5 bases and J 4 bases, with 12 bases left between them. The CDR3 is CASSIQGNGNTIYF. The CDR3 DNA follows: TGTGCCAGCAGCATACAGGGTAACGGAAACACCATATATTTT.

In this sample, this clone turned up once. V is TRBV5-1 and J is TRBJ1-2, with D possibly matching TRBD1 (6 bases). V was clipped by 4 bases and J by 1 base, with 11 bases between them. CDR3 length equals 14 residues. Looked up from germline, CDR1 is SGHRS and CDR2 is YFSETQ. The CDR3 DNA sequence: TGCGCCAGCAGCCCAGGGGAATTTAACTATGGCTACACCTTC. Its translation: CASSPGEFNYGYTF. The full variable domain, its missing parts supplied by reference TRBV5-1 and TRBJ1-2, is KAGVTQTPRYLIKTRGQQVTLSCSPISGHRSVSWYQQTPGQGLQFLFEYFSETQRNKGNFPGRFSGRQFSNSRSEMNVSTLELGDSALYLCASSPGEFNYGYTFGSGTRLTVV.

The chain has TRBV27 and TRBJ2-3; TRBD2 might be the D (7 bases). Trimming removed 10 bases at V and 5 bases at J, with 25 bases between. CDR3 size: 16 residues. Per the germline V gene, CDR1 is MNHEY and CDR2 is SMNVEV (reference sequence). CDR3 coding DNA: TGTGCCACCAGGGGAGGGGAACCGCACGTTGGAGATACGCAGTATTTT. This encodes CATRGGEPHVGDTQYF.

CDR3 region: CASSGQFLFSSNQPQHF. The CDR3 nucleotides are TGTGCCAGCTCAGGACAGTTTCTCTTCTCGAGCAATCAGCCCCAGCATTTT. V gene TRBV18 combines with J gene TRBJ1-5, with a tentative D call TRBD1 (6 bases). This CDR3 region has 17 residues. Germline V lookup: CDR1 KGHSH, CDR2 LQKENI. V was clipped by 5 bases and J by 1 base, with 18 bases between them.

V and J are TRBV9 and TRBJ2-1; 8 nucleotides align to TRBD1. The CDR3 extends over 16 amino acids. Germline assignment: CDR1 SGDLS and CDR2 YYNGEE. J gave up 0 bases and V 3 bases, and 5 bases lay outside the gene matches. CDR3 DNA: TGTGCCAGCAGCGCCGTCGGGACAGGCTCCTACAATGAGCAGTTCTTC. Protein: CASSAVGTGSYNEQFF.